This is a list of T cell receptor beta chains from one sample in a study of T cells in Graves' hyperthyroidism and ophthalmopathy. MiXCR, applied by TCRdb to the multiplex PCR reads, yields one record per CDR3 protein. The repertoire includes roughly 100,000 distinct CDR3 sequences, approximately 50% of them detected once, and 20% to 30% sits in the top ten. The sample was blood. These receptors all stem from a man aged 35 to 55 with Graves' hyperthyroidism. The CDR3 runs from the conserved cysteine through the conserved F or W. The D gene is left open where the match is weak. Size tells how often a clone was seen (once, few, many) or the class of an expanded clone, and some rows leave it out.

d_gene,len,abundance,j_gene,v_gene,CDR3nt,CDR3aa
TRBD2,16,once,TRBJ2-3,TRBV14,TGTGCCAGCAGCCAGGCCCTACTAGCGGGAGTGGATATGCAGTATTTT,CASSQALLAGVDMQYF
TRBD1,14,many,TRBJ1-1,TRBV2,TGTGCCAGCAGTGATAGGGACAGGGTGACTGAAGCTTTCTTT,CASSDRDRVTEAFF
NA,15,NA,TRBJ1-6,TRBV5-1,TGCGCCAGCAGCTTGGGGGTAGGGTATAATTCACCCCTCCACTTT,CASSLGVGYNSPLHF
TRBD1,14,NA,TRBJ1-2,TRBV29-1,TGCAGCGTTGGGTCCGGGGACAGCAACTATGGCTACACCTTC,CSVGSGDSNYGYTF
NA,13,NA,TRBJ1-1,TRBV24-1,TGTGCCACCAGTGATTTGAAAAGGGATGAAGCTTTCTTT,CATSDLKRDEAFF
NA,14,many,TRBJ2-7,TRBV7-9,TGTGCCAGCAGCCACCGGGACGTCCCCTACGAGCAGTACTTC,CASSHRDVPYEQYF
TRBD1,12,NA,TRBJ2-7,TRBV10-3,TGTGCCATCAGTAACACAGGGGACGAGCAGTACTTC,CAISNTGDEQYF
NA,13,few,TRBJ1-2,TRBV12-3/TRBV12-4,TGTGCCAGCAGTTTCTTTGGGAACTATGGCTACACCTTC,CASSFFGNYGYTF
TRBD2,20,NA,TRBJ2-7,TRBV7-3,TGTGCCAGCAGCCCCCCTCTGACAGGGAAGGGGACTAGCGGGAGAAGCGAGCAGTACTTC,CASSPPLTGKGTSGRSEQYF
NA,20,many,TRBJ2-7,TRBV2,TGTGCCAGCAGTGAAGCTGGAGTAGGACTGGCGGAGTCCCCTCTAGGGGAGCAGTACTTC,CASSEAGVGLAESPLGEQYF
TRBD1,13,once,TRBJ2-4,TRBV20-1,TGCAGTGCTCCCGGGACAGGGACGAACATTCAGTACTTC,CSAPGTGTNIQYF
TRBD2,19,many,TRBJ2-1,TRBV19,TGTGCCAGTAGTATAGCGCGGTGGTACGAGCGGGAGCCCTACAATGAGCAGTTCTTC,CASSIARWYEREPYNEQFF
NA,16,many,TRBJ2-1,TRBV7-6,TGTGCCAGCAGCCATGGGAGGGAGGGCCAGGGGAATGAGCAGTTCTTC,CASSHGREGQGNEQFF
NA,15,NA,TRBJ2-1,TRBV15,TGTGCCACCAGCGGATCCCGAGGTTTCTACAATGAGCAGTTCTTC,CATSGSRGFYNEQFF